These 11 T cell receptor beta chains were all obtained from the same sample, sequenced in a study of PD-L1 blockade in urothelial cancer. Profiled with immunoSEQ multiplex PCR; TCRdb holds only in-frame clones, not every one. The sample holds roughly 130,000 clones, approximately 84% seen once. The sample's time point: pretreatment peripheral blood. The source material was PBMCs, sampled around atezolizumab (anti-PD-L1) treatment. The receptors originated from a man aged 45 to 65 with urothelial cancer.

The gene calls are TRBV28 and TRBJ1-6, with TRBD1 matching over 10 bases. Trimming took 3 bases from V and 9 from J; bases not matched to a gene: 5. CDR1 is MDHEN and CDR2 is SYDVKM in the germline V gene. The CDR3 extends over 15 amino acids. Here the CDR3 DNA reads TGTGCCAGCAGTTTCCCAGACAGGGGGCTTTCACCCCTCCACTTT. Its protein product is CASSFPDRGLSPLHF.

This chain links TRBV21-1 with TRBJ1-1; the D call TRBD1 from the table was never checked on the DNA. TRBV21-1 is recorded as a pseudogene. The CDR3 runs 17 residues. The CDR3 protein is CASSSQRQTAMNTEAFF. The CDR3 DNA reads TGTGCCAGCAGCTCCCAGAGACAGACAGCCATGAACACTGAAGCTTTCTTT.

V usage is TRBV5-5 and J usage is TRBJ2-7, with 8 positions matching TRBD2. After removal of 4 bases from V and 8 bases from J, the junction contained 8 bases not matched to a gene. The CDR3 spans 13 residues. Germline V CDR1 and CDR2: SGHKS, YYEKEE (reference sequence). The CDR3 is CASSPGGAAQQYF. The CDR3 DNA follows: TGTGCCAGCAGCCCGGGGGGGGCCGCACAGCAGTACTTC.

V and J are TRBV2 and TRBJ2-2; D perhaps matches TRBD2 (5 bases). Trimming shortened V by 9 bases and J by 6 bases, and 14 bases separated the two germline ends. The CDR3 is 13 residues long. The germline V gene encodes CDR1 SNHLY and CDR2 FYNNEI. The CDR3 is CASSRKRAGELFF. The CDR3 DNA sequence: TGTGCCAGTTCCCGGAAGAGGGCCGGGGAGCTGTTTTTT.

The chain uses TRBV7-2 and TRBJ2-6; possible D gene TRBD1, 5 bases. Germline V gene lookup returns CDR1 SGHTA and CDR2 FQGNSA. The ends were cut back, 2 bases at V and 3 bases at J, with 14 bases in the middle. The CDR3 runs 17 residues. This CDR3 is CASSLNGRRVGANVLTF. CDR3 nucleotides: TGTGCCAGCAGCTTAAACGGGCGCAGGGTTGGGGCCAACGTCCTGACTTTC.

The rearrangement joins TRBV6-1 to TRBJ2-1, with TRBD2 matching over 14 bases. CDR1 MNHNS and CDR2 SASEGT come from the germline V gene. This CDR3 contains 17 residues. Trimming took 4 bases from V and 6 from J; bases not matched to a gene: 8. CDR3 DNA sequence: TGTGCCAGCAGTGGTAGACTAGCGGGAGGGCCTCGCAATGAGCAGTTCTTC. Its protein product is CASSGRLAGGPRNEQFF.

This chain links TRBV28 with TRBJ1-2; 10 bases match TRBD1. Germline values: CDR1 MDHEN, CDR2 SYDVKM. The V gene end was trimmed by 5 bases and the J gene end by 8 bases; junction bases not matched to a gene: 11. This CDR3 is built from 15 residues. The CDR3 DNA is TGTGCCAGCAGTCAGGGACAGGGGTTAGGGGGAGGCTACACCTTC. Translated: CASSQGQGLGGGYTF.

CDR3 residues: CASSSGGIHYEQYF. CDR3 nucleotides: TGCGCCAGCAGCTCCGGGGGAATCCACTACGAGCAGTACTTC. V gene TRBV5-1 combines with J gene TRBJ2-7; TRBD2 is a possible D gene (6 bases). This CDR3 is built from 14 residues. Germline CDR1 reads SGHRS; CDR2 reads YFSETQ. The V gene lost 3 bases and the J gene lost 3 bases, with 13 bases spanning the gap.

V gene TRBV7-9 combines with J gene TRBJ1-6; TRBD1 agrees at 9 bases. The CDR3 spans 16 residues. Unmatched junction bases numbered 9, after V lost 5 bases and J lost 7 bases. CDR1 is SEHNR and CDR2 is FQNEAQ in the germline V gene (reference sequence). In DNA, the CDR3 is TGTGCCAGCAGCCAACCTCCGGGACAGGGCAATTCACCCCTCCACTTT. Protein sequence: CASSQPPGQGNSPLHF.

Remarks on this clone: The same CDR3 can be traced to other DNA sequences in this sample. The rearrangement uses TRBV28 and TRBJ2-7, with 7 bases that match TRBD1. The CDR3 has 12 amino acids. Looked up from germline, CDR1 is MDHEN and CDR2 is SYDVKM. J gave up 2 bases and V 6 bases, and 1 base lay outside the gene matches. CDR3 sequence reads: CASRTGAYEQYF. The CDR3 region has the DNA TGTGCCAGCAGAACAGGGGCCTACGAGCAGTACTTC.

CDR3 sequence reads: CASSLGGASGTYEQYF. The CDR3 bases are TGTGCCAGCAGCTTAGGTGGTGCTAGCGGCACCTACGAGCAGTACTTC. This chain connects TRBV7-6 to TRBJ2-7; 7 positions agree with TRBD2. Trimming at V came to 1 base and at J to 2 bases, leaving 8 bases not matched to a gene. Looked up from germline, CDR1 is SGHVS and CDR2 is FNYEAQ. There are 16 residues in the CDR3.